The clone carrying this T cell receptor (beta chain) was picked up one time. These data belong to a study of Ad26.COV2.S vaccination and SARS-CoV-2 variants. Study details: Once or twice, 56 days apart, Ad26.COV2.S was delivered intramuscularly.

Only in-frame clones appear in the TCRdb table, and some are missing; sequencing was by immunoSEQ multiplex PCR. The sample lists 300,000 to 400,000 clones, around 86% occurring once. Germline CDR1 KGHSY, CDR2 FQNENV. The CDR3 totals 13 residues. V shed 6 bases and J shed 5 bases, with 10 bases lying between them. The treatment denotes: around 19 received Ad26.COV2.S at low or high dose, single or two shots; about 5 received placebo; per-sample allocation not given. Each sample was drawn 63 days after the first injection (of vaccine or placebo). This Boston cohort included adults aged 18-55 years. The receptor comes from a person between 18 and 60 years old who received the Ad26.COV2.S COVID-19 vaccine or a placebo. Sequencing used peripheral blood, obtained in a trial of Ad26.COV2.S vaccine versus placebo. This chain joins TRBV16 and TRBJ1-4; D uncertain. The DNA for the CDR3 is TGTGCCAGCAGAAGAGGGAGAAATGAAAAACTGTTTTTT. This codes for CASRRGRNEKLFF.